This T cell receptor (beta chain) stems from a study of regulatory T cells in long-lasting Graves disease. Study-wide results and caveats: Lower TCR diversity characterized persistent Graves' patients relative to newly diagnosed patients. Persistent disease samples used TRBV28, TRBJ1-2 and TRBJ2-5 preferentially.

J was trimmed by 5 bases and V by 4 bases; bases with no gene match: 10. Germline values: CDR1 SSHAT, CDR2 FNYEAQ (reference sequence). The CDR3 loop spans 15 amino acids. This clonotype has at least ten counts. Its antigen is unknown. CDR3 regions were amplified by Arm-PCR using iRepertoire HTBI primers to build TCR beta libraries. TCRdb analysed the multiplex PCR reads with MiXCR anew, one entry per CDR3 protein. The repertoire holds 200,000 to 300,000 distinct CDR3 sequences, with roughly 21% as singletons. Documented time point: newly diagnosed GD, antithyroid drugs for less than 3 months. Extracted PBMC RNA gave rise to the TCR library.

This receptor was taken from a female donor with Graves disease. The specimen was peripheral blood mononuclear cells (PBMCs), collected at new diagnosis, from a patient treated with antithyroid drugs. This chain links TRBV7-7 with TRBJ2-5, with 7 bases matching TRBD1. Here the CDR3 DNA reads TGTGCCAGCAGCTCAGCTAGGTCCAGGGGGGAGACCCAGTACTTC. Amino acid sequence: CASSSARSRGETQYF.